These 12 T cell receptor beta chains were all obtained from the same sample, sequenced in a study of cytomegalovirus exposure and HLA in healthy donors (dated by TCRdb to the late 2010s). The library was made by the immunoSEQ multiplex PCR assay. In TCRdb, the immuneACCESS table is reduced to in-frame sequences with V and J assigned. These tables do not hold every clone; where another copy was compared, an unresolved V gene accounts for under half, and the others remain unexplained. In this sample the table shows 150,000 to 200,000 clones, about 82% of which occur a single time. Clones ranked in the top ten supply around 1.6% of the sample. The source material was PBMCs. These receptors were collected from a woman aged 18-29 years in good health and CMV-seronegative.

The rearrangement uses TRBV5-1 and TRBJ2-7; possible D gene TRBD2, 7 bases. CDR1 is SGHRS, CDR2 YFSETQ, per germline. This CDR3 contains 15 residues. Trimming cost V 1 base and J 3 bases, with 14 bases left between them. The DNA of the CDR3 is TGCGCCAGCAGCTTGTTTGCGGGGGCCGACTACGAGCAGTACTTC. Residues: CASSLFAGADYEQYF.

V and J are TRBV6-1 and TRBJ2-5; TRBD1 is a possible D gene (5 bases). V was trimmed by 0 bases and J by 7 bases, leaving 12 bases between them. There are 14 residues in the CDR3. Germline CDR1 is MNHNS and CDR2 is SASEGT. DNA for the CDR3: TGTGCCAGCAGTGAAGCCATAGGGCAGGGGACCCAGTACTTC. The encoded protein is CASSEAIGQGTQYF.

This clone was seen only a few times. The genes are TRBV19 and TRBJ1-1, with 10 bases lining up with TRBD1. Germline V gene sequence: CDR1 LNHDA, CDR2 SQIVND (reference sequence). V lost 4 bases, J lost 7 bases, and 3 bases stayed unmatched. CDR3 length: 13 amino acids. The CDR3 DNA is TGTGCCAGTAGTAGGACAGGGGGGTTTGAAGCTTTCTTT. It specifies CASSRTGGFEAFF.

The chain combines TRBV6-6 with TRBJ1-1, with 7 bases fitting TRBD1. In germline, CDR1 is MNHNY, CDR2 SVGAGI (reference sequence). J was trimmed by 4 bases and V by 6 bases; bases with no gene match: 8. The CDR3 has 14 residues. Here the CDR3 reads CASSTPDRVTEAFF. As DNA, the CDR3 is TGTGCCAGCAGCACCCCCGACAGGGTCACTGAAGCTTTCTTT.

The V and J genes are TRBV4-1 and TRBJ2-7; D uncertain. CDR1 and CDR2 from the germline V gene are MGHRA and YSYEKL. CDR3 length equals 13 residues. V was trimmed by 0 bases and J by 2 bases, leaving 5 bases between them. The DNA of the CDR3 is TGCGCCAGCAGCCAAGATCGAGCCTACGAGCAGTACTTC. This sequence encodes CASSQDRAYEQYF.

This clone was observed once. The CDR3 sequence is CASSLGSLSYDEQYF. The CDR3, as DNA: TGTGCCAGCAGCTTAGGTAGTCTCTCCTATGACGAGCAGTACTTC. The chain recombines TRBV11-2 with TRBJ2-7; D ambiguous. The V and J ends lost 1 base and 5 bases respectively, with 15 bases between them. This CDR3 is 15 amino acids long. The germline CDR1 and CDR2 sequences are SGHAT and FQNNGV.

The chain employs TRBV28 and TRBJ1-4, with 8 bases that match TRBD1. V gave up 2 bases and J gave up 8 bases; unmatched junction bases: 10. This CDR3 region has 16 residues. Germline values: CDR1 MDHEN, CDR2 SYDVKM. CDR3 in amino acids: CASSLRTGPDLEKLFF. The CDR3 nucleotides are TGTGCCAGCAGTTTACGGACAGGGCCGGACCTCGAAAAACTGTTTTTT.

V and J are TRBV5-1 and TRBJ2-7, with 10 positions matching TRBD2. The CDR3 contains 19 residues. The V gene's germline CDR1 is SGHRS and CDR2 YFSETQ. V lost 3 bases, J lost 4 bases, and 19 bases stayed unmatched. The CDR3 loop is CASSSAGGPRPANQYEQYF. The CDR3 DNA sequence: TGCGCCAGCAGCTCAGCGGGAGGGCCTCGCCCCGCGAATCAATACGAGCAGTACTTC.

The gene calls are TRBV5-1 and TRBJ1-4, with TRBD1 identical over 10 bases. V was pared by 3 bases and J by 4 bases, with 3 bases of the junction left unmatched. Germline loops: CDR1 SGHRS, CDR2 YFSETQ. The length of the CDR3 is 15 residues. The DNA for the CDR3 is TGCGCCAGCAGCTCTGGACAGGGGGGTAATGAAAAACTGTTTTTT. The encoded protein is CASSSGQGGNEKLFF.

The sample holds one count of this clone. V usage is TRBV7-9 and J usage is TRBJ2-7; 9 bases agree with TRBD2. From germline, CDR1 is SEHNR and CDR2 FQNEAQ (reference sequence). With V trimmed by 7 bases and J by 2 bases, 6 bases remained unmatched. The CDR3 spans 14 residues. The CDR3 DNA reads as TGTGCCAGCACTGGGACTAGCAGGACCTACGAGCAGTACTTC. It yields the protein CASTGTSRTYEQYF.

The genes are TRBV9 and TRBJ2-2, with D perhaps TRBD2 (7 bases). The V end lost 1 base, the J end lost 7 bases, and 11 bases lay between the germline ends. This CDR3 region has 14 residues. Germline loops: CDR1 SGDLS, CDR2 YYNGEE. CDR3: CASSVRGAGGELFF. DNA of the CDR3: TGTGCCAGCAGCGTACGGGGGGCTGGCGGGGAGCTGTTTTTT.

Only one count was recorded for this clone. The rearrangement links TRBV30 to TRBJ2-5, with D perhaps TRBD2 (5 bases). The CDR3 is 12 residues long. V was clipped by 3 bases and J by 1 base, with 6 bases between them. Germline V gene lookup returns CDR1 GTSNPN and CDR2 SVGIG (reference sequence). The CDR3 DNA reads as TGTGCCTGGAGACTAGGCCAAGAGACCCAGTACTTC. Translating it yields CAWRLGQETQYF.